Here is one TCR beta chain with its context. Its antigen is undetermined. Measured with immunoSEQ multiplex PCR; TCRdb has only the in-frame clones, and not every one. The table has around 10,000 clones, just over 99% seen once. These data come from a study of monozygotic twins with cystic fibrosis. CDR1 MNHEY and CDR2 SVGAGI come from the germline V gene. V lost 2 bases and J 3 bases, leaving 8 bases between the germline ends. The CDR3 is made up of 13 amino acids. Study outcomes and limitations: Co-twins had the most similar V usage for 13 of 16 pairs, J for 8. Nucleotide-identical clonotype sharing was significantly higher within monozygotic CF twin pairs than between unrelated CF individuals.

This clonotype was sampled from a man aged 18 to 35 with cystic fibrosis. Sequencing was done on a sample of blood. This chain links TRBV6-5 with TRBJ2-7; D not certain. CDR3 sequence reads: CASSYGWYYEQYF. CDR3 nucleotide sequence: TGTGCCAGCAGTTACGGGTGGTACTACGAGCAGTACTTC.